This entry features one T cell receptor beta chain sequence. Antigen: not known. The data were produced by immunoSEQ multiplex PCR, yet TCRdb's version contains in-frame clones alone and is incomplete. The sample has approximately 300,000 clones; around four fifths are singletons. These data are taken from a study of Ad26.COV2.S vaccination and SARS-CoV-2 variants. At the level of the study: Intramuscularly, Ad26.COV2.S was given either once or twice, 56 days apart.

Study-level results: Greater spike-specific TCR breadth was seen in vaccine recipients than in placebo recipients. Measures of TCR breadth and depth may have fallen short of total T cell responses.

The CDR3 contains 16 residues. The V end lost 5 bases, the J end lost 0 bases, and 16 bases lay between the germline ends. Germline lookup yields CDR1 MNHEY and CDR2 SMNVEV (reference sequence). Treatment indicated: about 20 received Ad26.COV2.S at low or high dose, single or two shots; roughly five received placebo; per-sample allocation not given. Specimens were obtained on day 63 following the first vaccine or placebo injection. Donation was by an adult aged 18-55 years who was in Boston. V usage is TRBV27 and J usage is TRBJ1-1, with no clear D. Sequencing used peripheral blood, obtained in a trial of Ad26.COV2.S vaccine versus placebo. This TCR derives from a person aged 18-65 years who received the Ad26.COV2.S COVID-19 vaccine or a placebo. This chain's CDR3 is CASSLGWQSMNTEAFF. CDR3 DNA sequence: TGTGCCAGCAGTCTTGGGTGGCAGAGTATGAACACTGAAGCTTTCTTT.